The table lists the clone carrying this T cell receptor beta chain with a few counts. The data originate from a study of control samples from healthy donors and cancer patients. Germline CDR1 is KGHDR and CDR2 is SFDVKD. V lost 1 base, J lost 9 bases, and 8 bases lay in between. The CDR3 totals 12 residues. The assay was immunoSEQ multiplex PCR, and TCRdb's table has in-frame clones only and misses some. The repertoire holds 98,000 or so clones, with 70% to 80% as singletons. This chain connects TRBV24-1 to TRBJ1-1; no clear D gene. Sequencing was done on a sample of blood. This sequence was found in a woman aged 25 to 39 in good health. The CDR3 nucleotides are TGTGCCACCAGTGATTTTGCAGGAAAAGCTTTCTTT. Amino acid sequence: CATSDFAGKAFF.